Reported below is one TCR beta chain. The antigen remains undetermined. The sample belongs to a study of CD8 T cells in ankylosing spondylitis. Study-wide points: Reports of some motif variants in reactive arthritis synovial fluid and blood predate this one.

Using quantitative 5'-RACE with molecular barcodes, the authors made TCR beta libraries. MiXCR, run by TCRdb on the 5' RACE reads, gives a single entry per CDR3 protein. The sample has 15,000 or so distinct CDR3 sequences, over 7% seen once. Trimming removed 1 base at V and 2 bases at J, with 11 bases between. CDR1 is KGHSH and CDR2 is LQKENI in the germline V gene. This CDR3 has 15 amino acids. The chain couples TRBV18 to TRBJ1-1, with D possibly being TRBD1 (5 bases). The clonotype originates from a male donor with ankylosing spondylitis or in good health (not recorded which). Material: blood. CDR3: CASSPLSGSNTEAFF. CDR3 coding DNA: TGTGCCAGCTCACCACTCTCAGGGTCTAACACTGAAGCTTTCTTT.